The TCR beta chain under discussion was sequenced for a study of blood T cell repertoires in COVID-19 (TCRdb year 2020). Context from the whole study: Recovered participants in ImmuneRACE Cohort 3 were defined by two consecutive negative NP/OP PCR tests, clearance by a healthcare professional, or resolution of symptoms. The collaborator samples originated in the United States, Italy and Spain and spanned the acute and convalescent phases of COVID-19. The material from the prospective study consisted of cDNA or gDNA derived from T cells, B-cell-depleted T cells, or PBMCs. The dataset comprised deeply sampled blood TCRbeta repertoires from subjects exposed to, actively infected with, or recovered from COVID-19. The repertoires were released in a freely available public database meant as a resource for research on the immune response to SARS-CoV-2. The samples were drawn from the first 160 participants of the ongoing ImmuneRACE study and from 950 to 1,500 subjects provided by 6 global collaborators. Nearly every sample came with metadata listing a de-identified subject ID, COVID-19 status, age in years and sex. Where available, HLA class I and class II types were obtained from metadata supplied by the sample provider rather than from assay-based typing.

Enrolling through a virtual design, the prospective study's participants ranged in age from roughly 18 to 95 years and lived across roughly 24 United States geographic areas. In the prospective study, participants were assigned to cohorts based on the clinical history participants reported in a screening survey and a study questionnaire. In the prospective study, whole blood, serum and a nasopharyngeal or oropharyngeal swab were collected from each participant by mobile phlebotomists. Over a roughly 2-month period, participants in the prospective study had the option of providing additional blood draws and questionnaires. Blood samples from the prospective study were shipped frozen or at room temperature prior to DNA extraction. Comment on this clone: The antigen this receptor binds is unknown. Base qualities are not recorded, but no much larger clone differs from it by a single base.

Study-wide conclusions, independent of this receptor: The amount of clinical and demographic metadata varied by source and participant and was provided uncurated.

V sheds 3 bases and J sheds 2 bases, leaving 17 bases between their ends. Taken from the germline V gene, the CDR1 and CDR2 loops are SGHDN and FVKESK. The CDR3 runs 17 amino acids, cysteine and phenylalanine included. The DNA shown is the 51-base CDR3, in frame from base 1. The immunoSEQ Assay, a bias-controlled multiplex PCR, was used to amplify TCRbeta CDR3 regions from genomic DNA. Regarding the original processing steps: Within the assay, amplification of reference gene primers was used to estimate how many nucleated cells each sample contained. To quantify the absolute abundance of each unique TCRbeta CDR3 rearrangement, sequence reads were collapsed and filtered. Productive Simpson clonality was computed per sample as the square root of Simpson's diversity index over productive rearrangements. The source is immuneACCESS, and TCRdb retained only in-frame sequences with V and J called. Part of the clones is not carried over; for the studies checked, unresolved V genes explain less than half of this, and the remainder is unexplained. V and J calls and clone size are as listed in that table; D and trimming were resolved from the DNA. The sample profile shows fewer than 200,000 clones; around 80% of them were found once. The biggest ten clones account for around 19% of the sample.

Sequencing used PBMCs or T cells enriched from blood (not recorded which). Recombination linked TRBV14 to TRBJ2-1; TRBD2 is possibly the D segment (6 matching bases). The TCR was taken from a woman aged 70 to 79 in a cohort exposed to, infected with or recovered from COVID-19 (not recorded which). The CDR3 region: CASSHLTGGAAYNEQFF. The nucleotide sequence is given as TGTGCCAGCAGCCATCTTACCGGGGGAGCAGCCTACAATGAGCAGTTCTTC.